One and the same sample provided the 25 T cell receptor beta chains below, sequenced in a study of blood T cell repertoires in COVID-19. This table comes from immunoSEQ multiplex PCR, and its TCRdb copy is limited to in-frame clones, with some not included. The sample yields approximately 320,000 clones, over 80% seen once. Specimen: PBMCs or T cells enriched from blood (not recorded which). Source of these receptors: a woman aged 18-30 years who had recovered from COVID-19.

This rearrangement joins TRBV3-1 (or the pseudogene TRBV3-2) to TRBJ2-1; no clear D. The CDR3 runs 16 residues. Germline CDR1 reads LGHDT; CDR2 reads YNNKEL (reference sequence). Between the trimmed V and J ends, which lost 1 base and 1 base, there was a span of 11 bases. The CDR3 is CASSQVLSGSYNEQFF. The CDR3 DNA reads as TGTGCCAGCAGCCAAGTCCTGTCAGGATCCTACAATGAGCAGTTCTTC.

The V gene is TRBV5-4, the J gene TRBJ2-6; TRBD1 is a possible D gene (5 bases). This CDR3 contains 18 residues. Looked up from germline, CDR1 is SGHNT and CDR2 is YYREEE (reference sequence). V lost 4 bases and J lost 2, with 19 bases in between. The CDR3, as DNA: TGTGCCAGCAGCCCCAGTTTTGCGCAGGGTGCTGGGGCCAACGTCCTGACTTTC. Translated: CASSPSFAQGAGANVLTF.

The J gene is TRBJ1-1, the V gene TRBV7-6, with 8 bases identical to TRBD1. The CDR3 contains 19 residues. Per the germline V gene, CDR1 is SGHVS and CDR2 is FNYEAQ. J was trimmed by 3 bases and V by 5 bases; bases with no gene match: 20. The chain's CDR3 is CASSDPPGGQGTLDTEAFF. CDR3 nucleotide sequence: TGTGCCAGCAGCGACCCGCCCGGAGGACAGGGAACTTTGGACACTGAAGCTTTCTTT. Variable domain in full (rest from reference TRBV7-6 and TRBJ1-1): GAGVSQSPRYKVTKRGQDVALRCDPISGHVSLYWYRQALGQGPEFLTYFNYEAQQDKSGLPNDRFSAERPEGSISTLTIQRTEQRDSAMYRCASSDPPGGQGTLDTEAFFGQGTRLTVV.

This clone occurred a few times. As DNA, the CDR3 is TGTGCCAGCCATAGCTCTGGAAACACCATATATTTT. It specifies CASHSSGNTIYF. V usage is TRBV6-5 and J usage is TRBJ1-3, with D hard to call. Trimming removed 8 bases at V and 0 bases at J, with 5 bases between. The CDR3 is 12 residues long. The germline V gene encodes CDR1 MNHEY and CDR2 SVGAGI.

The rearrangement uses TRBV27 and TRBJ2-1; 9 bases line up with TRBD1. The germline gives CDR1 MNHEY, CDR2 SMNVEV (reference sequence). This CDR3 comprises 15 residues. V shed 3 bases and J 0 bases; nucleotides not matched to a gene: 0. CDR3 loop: CASSLDRGSYNEQFF. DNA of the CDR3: TGTGCCAGCAGTTTGGACAGGGGCTCCTACAATGAGCAGTTCTTC.

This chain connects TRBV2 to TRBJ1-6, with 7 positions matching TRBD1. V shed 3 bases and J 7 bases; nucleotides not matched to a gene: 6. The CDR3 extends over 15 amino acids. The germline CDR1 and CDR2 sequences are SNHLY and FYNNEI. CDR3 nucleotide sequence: TGTGCCAGCAGTGATAGGGGGCAGATAAATTCACCCCTCCACTTT. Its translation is CASSDRGQINSPLHF. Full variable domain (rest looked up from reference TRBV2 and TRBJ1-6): EPEVTQTPSHQVTQMGQEVILRCVPISNHLYFYWYRQILGQKVEFLVSFYNNEISEKSEIFDDQFSVERPDGSNFTLKIRSTKLEDSAMYFCASSDRGQINSPLHFGNGTRLTVT.

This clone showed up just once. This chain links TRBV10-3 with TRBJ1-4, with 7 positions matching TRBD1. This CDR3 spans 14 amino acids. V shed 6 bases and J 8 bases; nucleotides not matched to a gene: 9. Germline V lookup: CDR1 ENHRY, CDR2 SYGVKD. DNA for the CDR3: TGTGCCATCAGCGCAACCGGGACAGAAGAAAAACTGTTTTTT. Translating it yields CAISATGTEEKLFF.

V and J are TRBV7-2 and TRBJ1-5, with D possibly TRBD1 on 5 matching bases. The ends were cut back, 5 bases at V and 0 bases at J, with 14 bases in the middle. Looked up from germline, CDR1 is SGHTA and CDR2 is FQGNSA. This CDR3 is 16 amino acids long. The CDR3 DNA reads TGTGCCAGCAGCGTAACAGGACGGTATAGCAATCAGCCCCAGCATTTT. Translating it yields CASSVTGRYSNQPQHF.

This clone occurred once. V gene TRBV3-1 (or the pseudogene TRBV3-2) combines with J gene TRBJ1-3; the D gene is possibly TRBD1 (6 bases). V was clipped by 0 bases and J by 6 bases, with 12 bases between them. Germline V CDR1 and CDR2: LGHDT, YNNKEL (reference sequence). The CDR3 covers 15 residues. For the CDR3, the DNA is TGTGCCAGCAGCCAAGAAGGCAGGGGTGAAAACACCATATATTTT. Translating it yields CASSQEGRGENTIYF.

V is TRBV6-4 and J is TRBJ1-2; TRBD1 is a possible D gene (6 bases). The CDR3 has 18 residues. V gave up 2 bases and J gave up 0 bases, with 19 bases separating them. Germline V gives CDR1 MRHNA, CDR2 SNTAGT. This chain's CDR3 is CASSDIQGILRANYGYTF. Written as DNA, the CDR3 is TGTGCCAGCAGTGACATTCAGGGGATATTAAGAGCTAACTATGGCTACACCTTC.

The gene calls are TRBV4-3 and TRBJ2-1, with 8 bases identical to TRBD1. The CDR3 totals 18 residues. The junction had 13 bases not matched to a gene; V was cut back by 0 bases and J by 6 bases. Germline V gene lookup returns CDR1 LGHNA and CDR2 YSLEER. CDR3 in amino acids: CASSQEERGTGALNEQFF. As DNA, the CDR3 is TGCGCCAGCAGCCAAGAGGAACGAGGGACAGGAGCTCTCAATGAGCAGTTCTTC.

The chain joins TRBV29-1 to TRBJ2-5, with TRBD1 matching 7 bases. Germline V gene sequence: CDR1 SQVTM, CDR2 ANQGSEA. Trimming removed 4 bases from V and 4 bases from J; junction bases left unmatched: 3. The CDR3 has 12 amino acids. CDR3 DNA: TGCAGCGTTGGAAACAGGGGAGAGACCCAGTACTTC. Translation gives CSVGNRGETQYF. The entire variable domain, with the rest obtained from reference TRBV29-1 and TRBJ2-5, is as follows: SAVISQKPSRDICQRGTSLTIQCQVDSQVTMMFWYRQQPGQSLTLIATANQGSEATYESGFVIDKFPISRPNLTFSTLTVSNMSPEDSSIYLCSVGNRGETQYFGPGTRLLVL.

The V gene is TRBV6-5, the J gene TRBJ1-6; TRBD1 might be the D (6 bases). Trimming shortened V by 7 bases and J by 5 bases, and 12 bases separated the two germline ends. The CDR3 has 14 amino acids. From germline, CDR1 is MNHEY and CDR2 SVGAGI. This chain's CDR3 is CASTRGKNNSPLHF. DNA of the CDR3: TGTGCCAGCACCAGGGGTAAAAATAATTCACCCCTCCACTTT.

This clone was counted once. The CDR3 loop is CASSLAGDRDYEQYF. DNA for the CDR3: TGTGCCAGCAGCTTGGCGGGGGACAGGGACTACGAGCAGTACTTC. J is TRBJ2-7 and V is TRBV11-1; 9 nucleotides line up with TRBD1. The CDR3 has 15 amino acids. The germline CDR1 and CDR2 sequences are SGHAT and FQDESV (reference sequence). Trimming removed 3 bases from V and 3 bases from J; junction bases left unmatched: 6.

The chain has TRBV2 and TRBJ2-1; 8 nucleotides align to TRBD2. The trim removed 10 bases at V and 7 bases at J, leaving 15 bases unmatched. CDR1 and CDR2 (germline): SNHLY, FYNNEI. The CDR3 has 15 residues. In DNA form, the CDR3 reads TGTGCCATGGAACCTCGACTAGCGAGAATGAATGAGCAGTTCTTC. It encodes CAMEPRLARMNEQFF.

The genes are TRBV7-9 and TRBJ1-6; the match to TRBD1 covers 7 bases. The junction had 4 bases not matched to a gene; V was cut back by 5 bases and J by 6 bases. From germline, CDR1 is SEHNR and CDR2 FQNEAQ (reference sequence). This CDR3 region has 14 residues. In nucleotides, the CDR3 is TGTGCCAGCAGCCTCCGGGACAGTAATTCACCCCTCCACTTT. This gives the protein CASSLRDSNSPLHF. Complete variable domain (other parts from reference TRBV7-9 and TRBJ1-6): DTGVSQNPRHKITKRGQNVTFRCDPISEHNRLYWYRQTLGQGPEFLTYFQNEAQLEKSRLLSDRFSAERPKGSFSTLEIQRTEQGDSAMYLCASSLRDSNSPLHFGNGTRLTVT.

CDR3 in DNA: TGCGCCAGCAGTTCGACTAGCGGGAGGGCCAATGAGCAGTTCTTC. It is translated as CASSSTSGRANEQFF. The J gene is TRBJ2-1, the V gene TRBV5-1, with 14 nucleotides matching TRBD2. Germline assignment: CDR1 SGHRS and CDR2 YFSETQ. V lost 5 bases, J lost 6 bases, and 4 bases stayed unmatched. The CDR3 sequence is 15 residues long.

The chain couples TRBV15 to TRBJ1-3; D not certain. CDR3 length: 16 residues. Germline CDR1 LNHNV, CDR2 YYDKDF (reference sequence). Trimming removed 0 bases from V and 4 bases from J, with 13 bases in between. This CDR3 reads CATSRDPGLAGNTIYF. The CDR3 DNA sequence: TGTGCCACCAGCAGAGATCCGGGGTTGGCAGGAAACACCATATATTTT.

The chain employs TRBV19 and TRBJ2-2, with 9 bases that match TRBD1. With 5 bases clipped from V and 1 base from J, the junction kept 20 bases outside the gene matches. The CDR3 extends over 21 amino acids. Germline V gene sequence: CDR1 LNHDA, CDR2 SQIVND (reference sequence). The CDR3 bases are TGTGCCAGTAGTCGACGCGCTCCGGGACAGGGACTACCCTTGAACACCGGGGAGCTGTTTTTT. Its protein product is CASSRRAPGQGLPLNTGELFF.

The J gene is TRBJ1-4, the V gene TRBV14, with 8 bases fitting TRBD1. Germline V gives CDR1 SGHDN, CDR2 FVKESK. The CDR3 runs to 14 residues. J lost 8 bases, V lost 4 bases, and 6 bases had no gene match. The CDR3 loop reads CASSRDRSGEKLFF. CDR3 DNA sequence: TGTGCCAGCAGCCGGGACAGGAGTGGGGAAAAACTGTTTTTT.

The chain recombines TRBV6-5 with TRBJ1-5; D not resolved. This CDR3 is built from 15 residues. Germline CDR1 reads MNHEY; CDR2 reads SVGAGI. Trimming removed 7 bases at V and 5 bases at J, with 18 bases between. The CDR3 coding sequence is TGTGCCAGCACCATTGAATTTCTAAGTGATCAGCCCCAGCATTTT. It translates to CASTIEFLSDQPQHF.

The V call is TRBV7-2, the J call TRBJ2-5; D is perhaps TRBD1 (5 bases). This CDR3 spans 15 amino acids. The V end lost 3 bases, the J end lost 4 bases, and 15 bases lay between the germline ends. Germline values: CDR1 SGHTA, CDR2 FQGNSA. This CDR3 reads CASSLSPGFSETQYF. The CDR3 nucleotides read TGTGCCAGCAGCTTGTCCCCAGGGTTCTCAGAGACCCAGTACTTC.

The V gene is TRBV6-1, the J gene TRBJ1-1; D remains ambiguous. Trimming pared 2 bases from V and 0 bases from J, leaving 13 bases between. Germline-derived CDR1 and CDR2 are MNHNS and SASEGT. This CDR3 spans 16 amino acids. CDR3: CASSEPRGRMNTEAFF. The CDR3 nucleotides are TGTGCCAGCAGTGAACCGCGCGGCCGAATGAACACTGAAGCTTTCTTT.

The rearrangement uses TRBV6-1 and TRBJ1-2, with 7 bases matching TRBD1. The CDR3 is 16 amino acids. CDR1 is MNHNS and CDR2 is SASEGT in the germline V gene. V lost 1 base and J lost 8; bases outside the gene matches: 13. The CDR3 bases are TGTGCCAGCAGTGAAGACAGGGGAGGCTTAGTGAACGGCTACACCTTC. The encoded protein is CASSEDRGGLVNGYTF.

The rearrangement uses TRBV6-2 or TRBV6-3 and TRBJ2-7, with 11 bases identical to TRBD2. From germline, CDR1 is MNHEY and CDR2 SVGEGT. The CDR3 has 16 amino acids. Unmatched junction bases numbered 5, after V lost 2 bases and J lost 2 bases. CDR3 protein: CASSYPLAGGPYEQYF. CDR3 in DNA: TGTGCCAGCAGTTACCCCCTAGCGGGGGGACCCTACGAGCAGTACTTC.